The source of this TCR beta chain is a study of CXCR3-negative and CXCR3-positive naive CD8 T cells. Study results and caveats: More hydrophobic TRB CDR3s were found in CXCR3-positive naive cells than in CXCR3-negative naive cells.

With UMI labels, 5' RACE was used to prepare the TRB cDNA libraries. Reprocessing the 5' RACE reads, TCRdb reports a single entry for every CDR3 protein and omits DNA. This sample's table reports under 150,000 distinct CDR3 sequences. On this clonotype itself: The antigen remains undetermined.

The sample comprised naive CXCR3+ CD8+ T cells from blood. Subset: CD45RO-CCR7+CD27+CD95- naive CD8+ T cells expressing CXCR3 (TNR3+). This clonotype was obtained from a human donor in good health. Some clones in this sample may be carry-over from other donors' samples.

The CDR3 spells CSARLGTSYEQYF. The chain joins TRBV20-1 to TRBJ2-7. Germline V CDR1 and CDR2: DFQATT, SNEGSKA (reference sequence). The CDR3 length is 13 residues.